This T cell receptor (beta chain) was sequenced for a study of blood T cell repertoires in COVID-19. In the study overall: Spain, Italy and the United States supplied samples that represented acute and convalescent COVID-19.

This CDR3 is built from 13 residues. CDR1 SEHNR and CDR2 FQNEAQ come from the germline V gene (reference sequence). V shed 7 bases, J shed 8 bases, and the junction held 10 bases outside the gene matches. Study processing details: Amplifying reference gene primers gave estimates of nucleated cell counts. Method: immunoSEQ multiplex PCR; TCRdb's copy keeps in-frame clones and lacks some. The DNA was the basis for D and trimming; V, J and clone size are from that table. The sample carries tens of thousands of clones, around 90% recorded once. The V and J genes are TRBV7-9 and TRBJ1-1; 7 bases are a match to TRBD1. The sequenced material came from peripheral blood. This TCR came from a male donor with acute or convalescent COVID-19. The CDR3 nucleotides read TGTGCCAGCAACCCACAGGGGCCGGGGGAAGCTTTCTTT. Protein sequence: CASNPQGPGEAFF. Drawing the rest from reference TRBV7-9 and TRBJ1-1, the complete variable domain is DTGVSQNPRHKITKRGQNVTFRCDPISEHNRLYWYRQTLGQGPEFLTYFQNEAQLEKSRLLSDRFSAERPKGSFSTLEIQRTEQGDSAMYLCASNPQGPGEAFFGQGTRLTVV.